These T cell receptor beta chains were read from a single sample in a study of regulatory T cells in long-lasting Graves disease. TCRdb reanalysed the multiplex PCR reads using MiXCR and keeps one entry per CDR3 protein. The sample has some 340,000 distinct CDR3 sequences, 12% seen once; the top ten hold about 20%. The same data also contributed to another study, on T cells in Graves' hyperthyroidism and ophthalmopathy.

This sample comprised peripheral blood mononuclear cells (PBMCs), obtained at new diagnosis, from a patient treated with antithyroid drugs. Every receptor here comes from a woman aged 18 to 35 with Graves disease. CDR3s include the opening cysteine and the closing phenylalanine or tryptophan. D genes are given only for firm matches. For some rows the clone size is stated as once, few or many, or as a class when expanded; others skip it.

cdr3_aa cdr3_nt clone_size j_call v_call d_call
CSARRTSGISYNEQFF TGCAGTGCACGACGGACTAGCGGGATTTCCTACAATGAGCAGTTCTTC many TRBJ2-1 TRBV20-1 TRBD2
CASSGGPGGRNYGYTF TGCGCCAGCTCCGGGGGGCCCGGGGGTCGTAACTATGGCTACACCTTC few TRBJ1-2 TRBV4-3 .
CASSLVPGQGKYGYTF TGTGCCAGCAGCTTGGTCCCGGGACAGGGGAAGTATGGCTACACCTTC many TRBJ1-2 TRBV7-6 TRBD1
CASSYRTYEQYF TGTGCCAGCAGTTACCGTACCTACGAGCAGTACTTC . TRBJ2-7 TRBV6-5 .
CASSEALSGGGAGEQFF TGTGCCAGCAGTGAAGCTCTTTCTGGCGGGGGGGCCGGTGAGCAGTTCTTC . TRBJ2-1 TRBV6-1 TRBD2
CASSQSGLYYEQYF TGTGCCAGCAGCCAGTCGGGCCTGTACTACGAGCAGTACTTC many TRBJ2-7 TRBV3-1 .
CASSPNSGPANEKLFF TGTGCCAGCTCACCCAATTCAGGGCCGGCTAATGAAAAACTGTTTTTT . TRBJ1-4 TRBV18 .
CASRSNTGELFF TGTGCCAGCAGATCGAACACCGGGGAGCTGTTTTTT many TRBJ2-2 TRBV4-2 .
CASLHLGVDRNTIYF TGTGCCAGCCTTCACCTGGGGGTAGACAGAAACACCATATATTTT . TRBJ1-3 TRBV7-3 .
CASSQEQGEKLFF TGTGCCAGCAGCCAAGAACAGGGTGAAAAACTGTTTTTT few TRBJ1-4 TRBV7-3 .
CAISSPKDRGPPSNYGYTF TGTGCCATATCTTCACCTAAAGACAGGGGCCCTCCCTCTAACTATGGCTACACCTTC . TRBJ1-2 TRBV10-3 TRBD1
CASSSSRGNEQYF TGTGCCAGCAGCTCCTCCAGGGGAAACGAGCAGTACTTC many TRBJ2-7 TRBV2 .
CSVEDRDVLTEAFF TGCAGCGTTGAAGATCGGGACGTCCTCACTGAAGCTTTCTTT few TRBJ1-1 TRBV29-1 .
CASSEANRGRNIQYF TGTGCCAGCAGTGAAGCGAATAGGGGGCGAAACATTCAGTACTTC few TRBJ2-4 TRBV2 TRBD1
CSARDWTGSNYGYTF TGCAGTGCTAGAGATTGGACAGGATCTAACTATGGCTACACCTTC . TRBJ1-2 TRBV20-1 TRBD1
CASSFTGENTGELFF TGCGCCAGCAGCTTTACGGGGGAGAACACCGGGGAGCTGTTTTTT many TRBJ2-2 TRBV5-1 .
CSLAFDSYNEQFF TGCAGTCTAGCGTTTGACTCCTACAATGAGCAGTTCTTC . TRBJ2-1 TRBV20-1 .
CASSLTRTGELFF TGTGCCAGCAGCTTAACCCGCACCGGGGAGCTGTTTTTT many TRBJ2-2 TRBV11-1 .
CASSFKGWYGYTF TGTGCCAGCAGTTTTAAGGGTTGGTATGGCTACACCTTC many TRBJ1-2 TRBV28 .
CASSLSGPANYGYTF TGTGCCAGCAGCTTATCAGGGCCAGCTAACTATGGCTACACCTTC many TRBJ1-2 TRBV7-9 .
CASSLRGLYGYTF TGTGCCAGCAGTTTGAGGGGTCTCTATGGCTACACCTTC many TRBJ1-2 TRBV12-3/TRBV12-4 .
CATSDPSYNEQFF TGTGCCACCAGTGACCCCTCCTACAATGAGCAGTTCTTC . TRBJ2-1 TRBV24-1 .
CASSEEGGTRGVRNQPQHF TGTGCCAGCAGTGAAGAAGGGGGGACCAGGGGGGTGCGCAATCAGCCCCAGCATTTT . TRBJ1-5 TRBV2 TRBD1
CASADSPNNQPQHF TGTGCCAGCGCGGACAGCCCTAACAATCAGCCCCAGCATTTT many TRBJ1-5 TRBV6-1 .
CASSPTNRREAFF TGTGCCAGCAGCCCAACAAACAGGAGAGAAGCTTTCTTT few TRBJ1-1 TRBV25-1 .
CATRQGRKAFF TGTGCCACCAGACAGGGGCGAAAAGCTTTCTTT few TRBJ1-1 TRBV19 TRBD1
CASILPLIERSTEAFF TGTGCCAGCATTTTGCCCCTGATAGAAAGGAGCACTGAAGCTTTCTTT many TRBJ1-1 TRBV2 .
CASSPTQGQGVTQHRNTIYF TGTGCCAGCAGCCCAACCCAGGGACAGGGGGTTACCCAGCACCGAAACACCATATATTTT . TRBJ1-3 TRBV7-9 TRBD1
CASSRILGVTGTEAFF TGTGCCAGCAGCCGTATCTTGGGGGTAACGGGGACTGAAGCTTTCTTT many TRBJ1-1 TRBV3-1 .
CASSEKYEFARMRGYTF TGTGCCAGCAGTGAGAAGTATGAGTTTGCGAGGATGAGGGGCTACACCTTC many TRBJ1-2 TRBV2 .
CASRGLGIDTEAFF TGTGCCAGCAGGGGGCTGGGGATAGACACTGAAGCTTTCTTT many TRBJ1-1 TRBV28 .
CASSLFDGYQPQHF TGTGCCAGCAGTTTATTCGACGGGTATCAGCCCCAGCATTTT many TRBJ1-5 TRBV27 .
CASSEGSGGSLYNEQFF TGTGCCAGCAGTGAGGGTAGCGGGGGCTCCCTCTACAATGAGCAGTTCTTC . TRBJ2-1 TRBV2 TRBD2
CASSSAGQLNTEAFF TGTGCCAGTAGTTCGGCGGGACAGCTGAACACTGAAGCTTTCTTT many TRBJ1-1 TRBV19 TRBD1
CSARRRATPLETQYF TGCAGTGCTAGAAGAAGGGCAACCCCTCTGGAGACCCAGTACTTC many TRBJ2-5 TRBV20-1 .
CASGDRGYEQFF TGTGCCAGCGGGGACAGGGGATATGAGCAGTTCTTC many TRBJ2-1 TRBV7-3 TRBD1
CASTPGLAGRGDYNEQFF TGTGCCAGCACCCCGGGACTAGCGGGCCGAGGGGACTACAATGAGCAGTTCTTC few TRBJ2-1 TRBV12-3/TRBV12-4 TRBD2
CASSPMGDGYTF TGTGCCAGCAGCCCCATGGGGGATGGCTACACCTTC many TRBJ1-2 TRBV6-1 .
CSARLLGSYTF TGCAGTGCGCGCCTTTTAGGGAGCTACACCTTC many TRBJ1-2 TRBV20-1 .
CASSSGQYSNQPQHF TGTGCCAGCAGCTCGGGACAGTATAGCAATCAGCCCCAGCATTTT many TRBJ1-5 TRBV27 TRBD1
CSADDRGDTQYF TGCAGCGCCGATGACAGGGGAGATACGCAGTATTTT few TRBJ2-3 TRBV29-1 TRBD1
CASSFIPAGEQYF TGTGCCAGCAGTTTCATCCCGGCAGGCGAGCAGTACTTC many TRBJ2-7 TRBV28 .
CASTPRSGANVLTF TGTGCCAGCACCCCAAGGTCCGGGGCCAACGTCCTGACTTTC many TRBJ2-6 TRBV27 .
CSAKAGATEQFF TGCAGTGCTAAAGCGGGAGCAACTGAGCAGTTCTTC . TRBJ2-1 TRBV20-1 TRBD2
CSVHMVWLIF TGCAGCGTTCATATGGTGTGGCTTATCTTC . TRBJ1-2 TRBV29-1 .
CASSVRRDELSTDTQYF TGTGCCAGCAGCGTCCGAAGGGACGAGTTAAGCACAGATACGCAGTATTTT many TRBJ2-3 TRBV11-2 .
CASSQLYSNQPQHF TGTGCCAGCAGTCAGCTCTATAGCAATCAGCCCCAGCATTTT many TRBJ1-5 TRBV2 .
CASSPRRGDKDTQYF TGCGCCAGCAGCCCCCGAAGAGGAGATAAGGATACGCAGTATTTT few TRBJ2-3 TRBV4-3 .
CASSQELTAYSNQPQHF TGCGCCAGCAGCCAAGAGCTTACTGCTTATAGCAATCAGCCCCAGCATTTT . TRBJ1-5 TRBV4-3 .
CASSQGSRADTQYF TGTGCCAGCAGCCAAGGTTCTCGGGCAGATACGCAGTATTTT many TRBJ2-3 TRBV12-3/TRBV12-4 .
CASSYGEGGNEQFF TGTGCCAGCAGTTACGGCGAAGGAGGCAATGAGCAGTTCTTC . TRBJ2-1 TRBV6-2/TRBV6-3 .
CASSLWGQALNYGYTF TGTGCCAGCAGTCTTTGGGGACAGGCCCTTAACTATGGCTACACCTTC many TRBJ1-2 TRBV12-3/TRBV12-4 TRBD1
CASSFLMMGLTYNEQFF TGCGCCAGCAGCTTCTTGATGATGGGACTTACCTACAATGAGCAGTTCTTC few TRBJ2-1 TRBV5-1 .
CASSIWTSAYNEQFF TGTGCCAGTAGTATTTGGACTAGCGCCTACAATGAGCAGTTCTTC many TRBJ2-1 TRBV19 TRBD2
CASSLNPSRQETQYF TGTGCCAGCAGCTTAAATCCTAGTCGACAAGAGACCCAGTACTTC many TRBJ2-5 TRBV7-9 .
CATSRRDISGELFF TGTGCCACCAGCAGACGTGACATCTCCGGGGAGCTGTTTTTT many TRBJ2-2 TRBV15 .
CSARGKGLAGGPRETQYF TGCAGTGCTAGGGGAAAGGGACTAGCGGGAGGGCCGCGGGAGACCCAGTACTTC many TRBJ2-5 TRBV20-1 TRBD2
CSAYGGGGAEGYTF TGCAGTGCTTATGGGGGAGGGGGCGCGGAAGGCTACACCTTC few TRBJ1-2 TRBV20-1 TRBD1